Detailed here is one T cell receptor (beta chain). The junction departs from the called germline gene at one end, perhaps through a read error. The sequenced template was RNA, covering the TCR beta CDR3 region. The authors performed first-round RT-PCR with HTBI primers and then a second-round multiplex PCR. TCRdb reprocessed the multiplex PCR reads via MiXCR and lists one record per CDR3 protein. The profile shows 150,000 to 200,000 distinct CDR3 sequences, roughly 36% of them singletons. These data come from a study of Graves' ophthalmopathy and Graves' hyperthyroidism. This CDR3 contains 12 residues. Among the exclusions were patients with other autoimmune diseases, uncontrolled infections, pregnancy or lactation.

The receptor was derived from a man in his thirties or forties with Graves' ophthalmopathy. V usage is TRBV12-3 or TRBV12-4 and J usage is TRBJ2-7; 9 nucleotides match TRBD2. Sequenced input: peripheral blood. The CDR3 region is CASSLAAGGEYF. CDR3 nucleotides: TGTGCCAGCAGTCTAGCGGCGGGAGGGGAGTACTTC.